Included here is one T cell receptor (beta chain) sequence, with context. The antigen remains undetermined. The CDR3 spans 15 residues. CDR1 is SQVTM, CDR2 ANQGSEA, per germline. The V segment lost 6 bases and the J segment 4 bases; nucleotides outside the gene matches: 13. Blood collection times were about day -28 and days 30, 100, 180 posttransplant. The assay was immunoSEQ multiplex PCR, and TCRdb's table has in-frame clones only and misses some. The sample holds around 12,000 clones, roughly 80% seen once. The data are from a study of T cell clonotyping in hematopoietic cell transplantation. General study points: Cells were unsorted, so CD4 and CD8 contributions were not separated. Recipient TCR diversity dropped after transplant; expanded clonotypes rose from day 30 to 180. Graft donor and pretransplant recipient Inverse Simpson Index values predicted broader posttransplant TCR diversity.

The TCR sequence derives from a female patient aged 40-50 years who had an allogeneic stem cell transplant from a related donor, so T cells may come from the graft donor. Some clones in this sample may be carry-over from other donors' samples. The sample was PBMCs, taken 100 days after allogeneic stem cell transplant. The chain links TRBV29-1 to TRBJ1-1; 8 nucleotides agree with TRBD1. CDR3 DNA: TGCAGCGTCAGCCCCCAAACAGGGGGGGCCACTGAAGCTTTCTTT. This gives the protein CSVSPQTGGATEAFF. Full variable domain (remainder filled in from reference TRBV29-1 and TRBJ1-1): SAVISQKPSRDICQRGTSLTIQCQVDSQVTMMFWYRQQPGQSLTLIATANQGSEATYESGFVIDKFPISRPNLTFSTLTVSNMSPEDSSIYLCSVSPQTGGATEAFFGQGTRLTVV.